A selection of T cell receptor beta chains follows, all from one sample in a study of blood T cells in healthy people across ages. TCRdb called the 5' RACE reads again in MiXCR, with one record for every CDR3 protein. The sample holds over 500,000 distinct CDR3 sequences, over 40% seen once. What was sequenced was blood. These receptors were taken from a woman older than 75 in good health. Each CDR3 is given with its conserved first and last residue. The order of the fields is CDR3 protein, CDR3 DNA, V gene, clone size, D gene, J gene, CDR3 length. The D gene is left open where the match is weak. Size tells how often a clone was seen (once, few, many) or the class of an expanded clone, and some rows leave it out.

CDR3: CASSPGLAGRVEQFF
DNA: TGTGCCAGCAGTCCTGGACTAGCGGGACGAGTTGAGCAGTTCTTC
V: TRBV2
size: few
D: TRBD2
J: TRBJ2-1
length: 15

CDR3: CSAPWERGAEQYF
DNA: TGCAGTGCTCCTTGGGAGCGGGGGGCCGAGCAGTACTTC
V: TRBV20-1
size: NA
D: TRBD2
J: TRBJ2-7
length: 13

CDR3: CSAYRLAGGTYNEQFF
DNA: TGCAGTGCTTATAGACTAGCGGGAGGGACCTACAATGAGCAGTTCTTC
V: TRBV20-1
size: many
D: TRBD2
J: TRBJ2-1
length: 16

CDR3: CASSRLTSRDSEQYF
DNA: TGTGCCAGCAGCCGATTAACGTCCCGGGACAGCGAGCAGTACTTC
V: TRBV14
size: NA
D: TRBD1
J: TRBJ2-7
length: 15

CDR3: CASSSTRTSAYNEQFF
DNA: TGTGCCAGCAGCTCCACTCGGACTAGCGCCTACAATGAGCAGTTCTTC
V: TRBV7-2
size: many
D: TRBD2
J: TRBJ2-1
length: 16

CDR3: CSVEDRGHGTQYF
DNA: TGCAGCGTTGAAGATCGGGGACACGGCACGCAGTATTTT
V: TRBV29-1
size: NA
D: NA
J: TRBJ2-3
length: 13

CDR3: CASSESPGEAYGYTF
DNA: TGTGCCAGCAGTGAATCCCCGGGCGAGGCCTATGGCTACACCTTC
V: TRBV25-1
size: NA
D: NA
J: TRBJ1-2
length: 15

CDR3: CASSLAPSLGDEQFF
DNA: TGCGCCAGCAGCTTGGCACCGAGCTTGGGAGATGAGCAGTTCTTC
V: TRBV5-1
size: many
D: NA
J: TRBJ2-1
length: 15

CDR3: CASSPWERENNEQFF
DNA: TGTGCCAGCAGCCCTTGGGAGCGGGAGAACAATGAGCAGTTCTTC
V: TRBV9
size: many
D: TRBD2
J: TRBJ2-1
length: 15

CDR3: CSAGWENQPQHF
DNA: TGCAGCGCCGGGTGGGAAAATCAGCCCCAGCATTTT
V: TRBV29-1
size: NA
D: NA
J: TRBJ1-5
length: 12

CDR3: CSVAQSYEQYF
DNA: TGCAGCGTTGCACAGAGCTACGAGCAGTACTTC
V: TRBV29-1
size: NA
D: NA
J: TRBJ2-7
length: 11

CDR3: CASSESLQGEKLFF
DNA: TGTGCCAGCAGTGAATCCTTGCAAGGGGAAAAACTGTTTTTT
V: TRBV25-1
size: NA
D: NA
J: TRBJ1-4
length: 14

CDR3: CASSSRPGGEAFF
DNA: TGTGCCAGCAGCTCCCGCCCTGGGGGGGAAGCTTTCTTT
V: TRBV7-6
size: NA
D: NA
J: TRBJ1-1
length: 13

CDR3: CASSLGLAVLTDTRYF
DNA: TGTGCCAGCAGCCTGGGACTAGCAGTACTCACAGATACGCGGTATTTT
V: TRBV2
size: NA
D: TRBD2
J: TRBJ2-3
length: 16

CDR3: CASSPWTVNYGYTF
DNA: TGTGCCAGCAGCCCTTGGACAGTGAACTATGGCTACACCTTC
V: TRBV11-2
size: NA
D: NA
J: TRBJ1-2
length: 14

CDR3: CASSLDTGDYYEQYF
DNA: TGTGCCAGCAGCTTAGACACGGGAGACTACTACGAGCAGTACTTC
V: TRBV7-3
size: NA
D: NA
J: TRBJ2-7
length: 15

CDR3: CASTGEQFMNTEAFF
DNA: TGCGCCAGCACGGGTGAGCAGTTTATGAACACTGAAGCTTTCTTT
V: TRBV10-2
size: many
D: NA
J: TRBJ1-1
length: 15

CDR3: CASSADREKGEQYF
DNA: TGTGCCAGCAGCGCTGACAGGGAAAAGGGCGAGCAGTACTTC
V: TRBV7-9
size: NA
D: TRBD1
J: TRBJ2-7
length: 14